What follows describes a single TCR beta chain. This entry comes from a study of T cell changes during pregnancy in multiple sclerosis. Trimming took off 4 bases at V and 3 bases at J, with 11 bases between the two ends. The CDR3 extends over 13 amino acids. Looked up from germline, CDR1 is SGDLS and CDR2 is YYNGEE. Libraries were prepared by immunoSEQ multiplex PCR; TCRdb keeps only in-frame clonotypes and omits some of them. Seen here are 70,000 to 100,000 clones, just under 95% observed once, and the top ten hold approximately 4.5%. The sequences come from peripheral blood, collected in the first trimester of pregnancy. This sequence joins TRBV9 and TRBJ2-7; possibly TRBD2 for D (7 bases). The sequence was collected from a female donor with multiple sclerosis, enrolled in a pregnancy study. The CDR3: CASSLGGGYEQYF. In DNA form, the CDR3 reads TGTGCCAGCAGCTTAGGGGGGGGCTACGAGCAGTACTTC.